A single sample is the source of the 22 T cell receptor beta chains below, sequenced in a study of T-cell reconstitution after alpha-beta-depleted transplantation in children. Unique molecular identifiers were used in preparing the TCRbeta library. TCRdb passed the PCR reads through MiXCR, listing each CDR3 protein once. This sample has fewer than 200,000 distinct CDR3 sequences, with roughly 7.5% found just once. The sample here was PBMCs from the stem cell graft donor, taken from the stem cell graft. All receptors come from a human donor who donated a stem cell graft to a child with Wiskott-Aldrich syndrome.

This clonotype was picked up many times. V gene TRBV20-1 combines with J gene TRBJ2-7; D perhaps matches TRBD2 (6 bases). Trimming shortened V by 6 bases and J by 5 bases, and 20 bases separated the two germline ends. CDR1 and CDR2 (germline): DFQATT, SNEGSKA (reference sequence). The CDR3 length is 14 residues. CDR3 region: CSALNPRGFNEQYF. CDR3 in DNA: TGCAGTGCCCTAAATCCTCGGGGGTTTAACGAGCAGTACTTC.

This clonotype came up many times. This chain joins TRBV4-3 and TRBJ2-3; no clear D gene. Per the germline V gene, CDR1 is LGHNA and CDR2 is YSLEER. The CDR3 runs to 14 residues. Trimming cost V 0 bases and J 3 bases, with 7 bases left between them. The CDR3 DNA reads as TGCGCCAGCAGCCAAGAAGACGGAACAGATACGCAGTATTTT. Protein: CASSQEDGTDTQYF.

This clonotype has at least ten counts. This rearrangement joins TRBV4-3 to TRBJ1-4; D may be TRBD1 (6 bases). The V end was cut by 4 bases, the J end by 8 bases, with 17 bases between. Germline V CDR1 and CDR2: LGHNA, YSLEER. The CDR3 is made up of 15 amino acids. As DNA, the CDR3 is TGCGCCAGCAGCCTTACAGGGTTACAAGAGGAAAAACTGTTTTTT. Its protein is CASSLTGLQEEKLFF.

This clonotype was seen a handful of times. The chain couples TRBV18 to TRBJ2-5; D possibly corresponds to TRBD1 (6 bases). V was pared by 2 bases and J by 1 base, with 20 bases between. Per germline, CDR1 KGHSH and CDR2 LQKENI. The CDR3 has 18 residues. The CDR3 DNA follows: TGTGCCAGCTCACCAGGGGGCTTTGGTCTTTCGGCCCAAGAGACCCAGTACTTC. Translating it yields CASSPGGFGLSAQETQYF.

V is TRBV6-4 and J is TRBJ1-2; tentative D call: TRBD1 (6 bases). V lost 5 bases, J lost 11 bases, and 12 bases lay in between. CDR3 length: 11 amino acids. Germline V CDR1 and CDR2: MRHNA, SNTAGT. CDR3 DNA: TGTGCCAGCAGTTATCAGGGGATATACACCTTC. Protein product: CASSYQGIYTF.

This clonotype came up many times. This rearrangement joins TRBV18 to TRBJ2-1; D remains unclear. The V end lost 2 bases, the J end lost 9 bases, and 14 bases lay between the germline ends. This CDR3 has 14 amino acids. The germline CDR1 and CDR2 sequences are KGHSH and LQKENI. The DNA of the CDR3 is TGTGCCAGCTCACCATCTGGGCTAACTGGTGAGCAGTTCTTC. Its protein product is CASSPSGLTGEQFF.

The table lists this clonotype with many counts. The chain carries TRBV9 and TRBJ2-1; D call uncertain. Germline V CDR1 and CDR2: SGDLS, YYNGEE. The ends were cut back, 0 bases at V and 6 bases at J, with 16 bases in the middle. The CDR3 is made up of 16 amino acids. The CDR3 sequence is CASSVGGLAIINEQFF. CDR3 nucleotides: TGTGCCAGCAGCGTAGGAGGATTAGCTATAATCAATGAGCAGTTCTTC.

In this sample, this clonotype turned up many times. V gene TRBV20-1 combines with J gene TRBJ2-1; 10 nucleotides line up with TRBD2. CDR3 length: 17 amino acids. From germline, CDR1 is DFQATT and CDR2 SNEGSKA (reference sequence). Trimming at V came to 0 bases and at J to 11 bases, leaving 16 bases not matched to a gene. Written as DNA, the CDR3 is TGCAGTGCTAGAGATTTGGCACTAGCGGGATATTTCGGGCAGCAGTTCTTC. Protein product: CSARDLALAGYFGQQFF.

This clonotype was seen at least ten times. The chain uses TRBV27 and TRBJ2-1; 8 bases are shared with TRBD2. J was trimmed by 15 bases and V by 6 bases; bases with no gene match: 7. The CDR3 extends over 11 amino acids. Per the germline V gene, CDR1 is MNHEY and CDR2 is SMNVEV (reference sequence). CDR3 region: CASRIAGTWFF. The CDR3, as DNA: TGTGCCAGCAGAATAGCGGGGACTTGGTTCTTC.

At least ten counts were recorded for this clonotype. The chain links TRBV20-1 to TRBJ1-5; D ambiguous. The CDR3 has 14 amino acids. From germline, CDR1 is DFQATT and CDR2 SNEGSKA (reference sequence). The germline V and J ends were trimmed by 3 bases and 5 bases, with 14 bases remaining between them. In DNA, the CDR3 is TGCAGTGCTAGCAGTATAATTAAGGATCAGCCCCAGCATTTT. This gives the protein CSASSIIKDQPQHF.

The chain is built from TRBV20-1 and TRBJ1-1; no clear D gene. Germline V gene sequence: CDR1 DFQATT, CDR2 SNEGSKA (reference sequence). This CDR3 region has 12 residues. The V and J ends lost 5 bases and 0 bases respectively, with 7 bases between them. The CDR3 sequence: CSAYSLNTEAFF. In nucleotides, the CDR3 is TGCAGTGCTTATTCACTGAACACTGAAGCTTTCTTT.

This clonotype has just a few counts. This chain connects TRBV6-1 to TRBJ2-7; the D gene is possibly TRBD1 (5 bases). Germline V lookup: CDR1 MNHNS, CDR2 SASEGT. Trimming removed 5 bases at V and 4 bases at J, with 15 bases between. The CDR3 sequence is 14 residues long. In DNA, the CDR3 is TGTGCCAGCAGTAGCGTCGGACAATTTTACGAGCAGTACTTC. Its protein is CASSSVGQFYEQYF.

CDR3 protein: CASSQELLAGYQFF. The CDR3 coding sequence is TGTGCCAGCAGCCAAGAGCTACTAGCGGGTTATCAGTTCTTC. The chain joins TRBV14 to TRBJ2-1; 9 bases fit TRBD2. The CDR3 loop spans 14 amino acids. V lost 0 bases to trimming and J lost 13 bases; unmatched junction nucleotides: 7. Germline CDR1 is SGHDN and CDR2 is FVKESK.

The chain recombines TRBV5-1 with TRBJ2-7, with D hard to call. V was pared by 4 bases and J by 2 bases, with 13 bases between. This CDR3 has 14 residues. Per germline, CDR1 SGHRS and CDR2 YFSETQ. The CDR3 coding sequence is TGCGCCAGCAGCCAGACGGACGGTGCCTACGAGCAGTACTTC. It specifies CASSQTDGAYEQYF. The full variable domain, its missing parts supplied by reference TRBV5-1 and TRBJ2-7, is KAGVTQTPRYLIKTRGQQVTLSCSPISGHRSVSWYQQTPGQGLQFLFEYFSETQRNKGNFPGRFSGRQFSNSRSEMNVSTLELGDSALYLCASSQTDGAYEQYFGPGTRLTVT.

This clonotype was picked up many times. The chain couples TRBV12-3 or TRBV12-4 to TRBJ1-5; TRBD1 might be the D (5 bases). This CDR3 has 15 residues. V shed 6 bases and J shed 4 bases, with 16 bases lying between them. CDR3 sequence reads: CASRTGGSPNQPQHF. The CDR3 bases are TGTGCCAGCAGAACTGGGGGGTCCCCGAATCAGCCCCAGCATTTT.

This clonotype appeared many times. The rearrangement uses TRBV29-1 and TRBJ1-5; 7 positions agree with TRBD1. Looked up from germline, CDR1 is SQVTM and CDR2 is ANQGSEA. The V segment lost 5 bases and the J segment 0 bases; nucleotides outside the gene matches: 4. The CDR3 is 14 residues long. CDR3 nucleotides: TGCAGCGTTTTACAGGGGTCTAGCAATCAGCCCCAGCATTTT. It encodes CSVLQGSSNQPQHF.

This clonotype was observed many times. V usage is TRBV7-2 and J usage is TRBJ2-7, with D hard to call. Trimming removed 2 bases at V and 4 bases at J, with 12 bases between. Germline loops: CDR1 SGHTA, CDR2 FQGNSA. The CDR3 sequence is 14 residues long. The CDR3 DNA sequence: TGTGCCAGCAGCTTATCCCCCTCCTCTTACGAGCAGTACTTC. This codes for CASSLSPSSYEQYF.

The chain is built from TRBV5-1 and TRBJ2-7; 10 bases align to TRBD1. Germline lookup yields CDR1 SGHRS and CDR2 YFSETQ. This CDR3 is built from 15 residues. With V trimmed by 3 bases and J by 2 bases, 5 bases remained unmatched. DNA for the CDR3: TGCGCCAGCAGCTATTCCGGGACAGGGGCCTACGAGCAGTACTTC. It encodes CASSYSGTGAYEQYF.

This clonotype was seen ten or more times. The chain employs TRBV6-1 and TRBJ2-6; D possibly uses TRBD1 or TRBD2 (5 bases each). The CDR3 is 17 amino acids. Trimming took off 3 bases at V and 2 bases at J, with 14 bases between the two ends. Germline values: CDR1 MNHNS, CDR2 SASEGT. CDR3 residues: CASSDGARITGANVLTF. The CDR3 DNA reads as TGTGCCAGCAGTGACGGGGCCAGGATAACTGGGGCCAACGTCCTGACTTTC.

The sample holds a few counts of this clonotype. V gene TRBV20-1 combines with J gene TRBJ2-3; 11 nucleotides agree with TRBD2. The CDR3 runs to 16 residues. The V segment lost 3 bases and the J segment 2 bases; nucleotides outside the gene matches: 7. The V gene's germline CDR1 is DFQATT and CDR2 SNEGSKA (reference sequence). The CDR3 loop is CSAREASGGFTDTQYF. The CDR3 nucleotides are TGCAGTGCTAGGGAGGCTAGCGGGGGGTTCACAGATACGCAGTATTTT.

This clonotype has a handful of counts. The genes are TRBV7-2 and TRBJ2-2; 8 bases align to TRBD1. CDR3 size: 15 residues. V lost 5 bases and J lost 0; bases outside the gene matches: 2. The germline V gene has CDR1 SGHTA and CDR2 FQGNSA. CDR3 region: CASSQQGANTGELFF. CDR3 coding DNA: TGTGCCAGCAGCCAACAGGGGGCGAACACCGGGGAGCTGTTTTTT.

Written as DNA, the CDR3 is TGCAGTGCGTCGACAGGGGCGGTCTATAATTCACCCCTCCACTTT. It yields the protein CSASTGAVYNSPLHF. The chain links TRBV20-1 to TRBJ1-6; the match to TRBD1 covers 8 bases. The J segment lost 3 bases and the V segment lost 6 bases, leaving 7 bases of the junction unmatched. The CDR3 sequence is 15 residues long. CDR1 is DFQATT, CDR2 SNEGSKA, per germline (reference sequence).